This T cell receptor (beta chain) was identified in a study of T cell responses to AZD1222 COVID-19 vaccine. This CDR3 is built from 14 residues. Germline V CDR1 and CDR2: SGHRS, YFSETQ. V was pared by 4 bases and J by 3 bases, with 13 bases between. TCRdb's copy holds only in-frame clones and misses some; the assay was immunoSEQ multiplex PCR. This table holds just under 90,000 clones, 88% found once. The specimen comprised peripheral blood, sampled on day 0 of AZD1222 vaccination. This chain joins TRBV5-1 and TRBJ2-5, with D tentatively TRBD1 (6 bases). This receptor was identified in an adult in good health. In DNA form, the CDR3 reads TGCGCCAGCAGCCCCTGGAACAGGGAAGAGACCCAGTACTTC. This codes for CASSPWNREETQYF.